The subject of this entry is one TCR beta chain. No antigen is known for it. Sequencing used immunoSEQ multiplex PCR; TCRdb keeps in-frame clones, though not all of them. This table has 95,000 or so clones, under 95% appearing once. This sample is drawn from a study of OX40 agonist ivuxolimab in advanced cancers. As for the study in general: Dosing consisted of intravenous ivuxolimab at 0.01 to 10 mg/kg every 2 weeks. Whole-study findings and limits: There was clonal expansion of CD4+ and CD8+ blood T cells by week 6 at 0.1 to 3.0 mg/kg.

Germline CDR1 SNHLY, CDR2 FYNNEI. The V and J ends lost 7 bases and 0 bases respectively, with 15 bases between them. This CDR3 is 15 amino acids long. Samples of blood were obtained at baseline, on cycle 4 day 1, and on cycle 7 day 1. This clonotype was obtained from an adult with an advanced solid tumor such as melanoma, head and neck, liver or kidney cancer. The sample was CD4+ or CD8+ T cells sorted from blood, taken in a trial of the OX40 agonist ivuxolimab. This sequence joins TRBV2 and TRBJ2-5, with D perhaps matching TRBD1 or TRBD2 (6 bases each). CDR3 region: CASMGAGGYQETQYF. In DNA, the CDR3 is TGTGCCAGCATGGGGGCCGGGGGTTACCAAGAGACCCAGTACTTC. Variable domain in full (rest from reference TRBV2 and TRBJ2-5): EPEVTQTPSHQVTQMGQEVILRCVPISNHLYFYWYRQILGQKVEFLVSFYNNEISEKSEIFDDQFSVERPDGSNFTLKIRSTKLEDSAMYFCASMGAGGYQETQYFGPGTRLLVL.